This T cell receptor (beta chain) was sequenced during a study of cytomegalovirus exposure and HLA in healthy donors. Worth noting for this clone: Its specificity is not known.

The primer mix had 60 Vbeta and 13 Jbeta primers. Original data processing: The count from a later analysis was 60 million to 85 million unique TCR beta chains, some 10 million of them shared. Profiled with immunoSEQ multiplex PCR; TCRdb holds only in-frame clones, not every one. V, J and clone size derive from that table, while D and trimming were established from the DNA sequence. The data show 85,000 to 130,000 clones, around three quarters seen once. Broader study findings: When analyzed later, a missense DCLRE1C variant was found to be linked to TCR beta V- and J-gene trimming. Presence/absence analyses supposed approximately even sequencing depth among donors. There were some V segments, including TRBV6-2 and TRBV6-3, excluded as indistinguishable.

CDR3 length: 14 amino acids. V was clipped by 6 bases and J by 4 bases; unmatched bases: 6. Germline values: CDR1 SEHNR, CDR2 FQNEAQ (reference sequence). The source is a female donor in good health and CMV-seropositive. The sample taken for sequencing was PBMCs. The chain uses TRBV7-9 and TRBJ1-1; 9 bases are shared with TRBD1. CDR3 loop: CASSSGQGFTEAFF. Here the CDR3 DNA reads TGTGCCAGCAGTTCGGGACAGGGATTCACTGAAGCTTTCTTT.